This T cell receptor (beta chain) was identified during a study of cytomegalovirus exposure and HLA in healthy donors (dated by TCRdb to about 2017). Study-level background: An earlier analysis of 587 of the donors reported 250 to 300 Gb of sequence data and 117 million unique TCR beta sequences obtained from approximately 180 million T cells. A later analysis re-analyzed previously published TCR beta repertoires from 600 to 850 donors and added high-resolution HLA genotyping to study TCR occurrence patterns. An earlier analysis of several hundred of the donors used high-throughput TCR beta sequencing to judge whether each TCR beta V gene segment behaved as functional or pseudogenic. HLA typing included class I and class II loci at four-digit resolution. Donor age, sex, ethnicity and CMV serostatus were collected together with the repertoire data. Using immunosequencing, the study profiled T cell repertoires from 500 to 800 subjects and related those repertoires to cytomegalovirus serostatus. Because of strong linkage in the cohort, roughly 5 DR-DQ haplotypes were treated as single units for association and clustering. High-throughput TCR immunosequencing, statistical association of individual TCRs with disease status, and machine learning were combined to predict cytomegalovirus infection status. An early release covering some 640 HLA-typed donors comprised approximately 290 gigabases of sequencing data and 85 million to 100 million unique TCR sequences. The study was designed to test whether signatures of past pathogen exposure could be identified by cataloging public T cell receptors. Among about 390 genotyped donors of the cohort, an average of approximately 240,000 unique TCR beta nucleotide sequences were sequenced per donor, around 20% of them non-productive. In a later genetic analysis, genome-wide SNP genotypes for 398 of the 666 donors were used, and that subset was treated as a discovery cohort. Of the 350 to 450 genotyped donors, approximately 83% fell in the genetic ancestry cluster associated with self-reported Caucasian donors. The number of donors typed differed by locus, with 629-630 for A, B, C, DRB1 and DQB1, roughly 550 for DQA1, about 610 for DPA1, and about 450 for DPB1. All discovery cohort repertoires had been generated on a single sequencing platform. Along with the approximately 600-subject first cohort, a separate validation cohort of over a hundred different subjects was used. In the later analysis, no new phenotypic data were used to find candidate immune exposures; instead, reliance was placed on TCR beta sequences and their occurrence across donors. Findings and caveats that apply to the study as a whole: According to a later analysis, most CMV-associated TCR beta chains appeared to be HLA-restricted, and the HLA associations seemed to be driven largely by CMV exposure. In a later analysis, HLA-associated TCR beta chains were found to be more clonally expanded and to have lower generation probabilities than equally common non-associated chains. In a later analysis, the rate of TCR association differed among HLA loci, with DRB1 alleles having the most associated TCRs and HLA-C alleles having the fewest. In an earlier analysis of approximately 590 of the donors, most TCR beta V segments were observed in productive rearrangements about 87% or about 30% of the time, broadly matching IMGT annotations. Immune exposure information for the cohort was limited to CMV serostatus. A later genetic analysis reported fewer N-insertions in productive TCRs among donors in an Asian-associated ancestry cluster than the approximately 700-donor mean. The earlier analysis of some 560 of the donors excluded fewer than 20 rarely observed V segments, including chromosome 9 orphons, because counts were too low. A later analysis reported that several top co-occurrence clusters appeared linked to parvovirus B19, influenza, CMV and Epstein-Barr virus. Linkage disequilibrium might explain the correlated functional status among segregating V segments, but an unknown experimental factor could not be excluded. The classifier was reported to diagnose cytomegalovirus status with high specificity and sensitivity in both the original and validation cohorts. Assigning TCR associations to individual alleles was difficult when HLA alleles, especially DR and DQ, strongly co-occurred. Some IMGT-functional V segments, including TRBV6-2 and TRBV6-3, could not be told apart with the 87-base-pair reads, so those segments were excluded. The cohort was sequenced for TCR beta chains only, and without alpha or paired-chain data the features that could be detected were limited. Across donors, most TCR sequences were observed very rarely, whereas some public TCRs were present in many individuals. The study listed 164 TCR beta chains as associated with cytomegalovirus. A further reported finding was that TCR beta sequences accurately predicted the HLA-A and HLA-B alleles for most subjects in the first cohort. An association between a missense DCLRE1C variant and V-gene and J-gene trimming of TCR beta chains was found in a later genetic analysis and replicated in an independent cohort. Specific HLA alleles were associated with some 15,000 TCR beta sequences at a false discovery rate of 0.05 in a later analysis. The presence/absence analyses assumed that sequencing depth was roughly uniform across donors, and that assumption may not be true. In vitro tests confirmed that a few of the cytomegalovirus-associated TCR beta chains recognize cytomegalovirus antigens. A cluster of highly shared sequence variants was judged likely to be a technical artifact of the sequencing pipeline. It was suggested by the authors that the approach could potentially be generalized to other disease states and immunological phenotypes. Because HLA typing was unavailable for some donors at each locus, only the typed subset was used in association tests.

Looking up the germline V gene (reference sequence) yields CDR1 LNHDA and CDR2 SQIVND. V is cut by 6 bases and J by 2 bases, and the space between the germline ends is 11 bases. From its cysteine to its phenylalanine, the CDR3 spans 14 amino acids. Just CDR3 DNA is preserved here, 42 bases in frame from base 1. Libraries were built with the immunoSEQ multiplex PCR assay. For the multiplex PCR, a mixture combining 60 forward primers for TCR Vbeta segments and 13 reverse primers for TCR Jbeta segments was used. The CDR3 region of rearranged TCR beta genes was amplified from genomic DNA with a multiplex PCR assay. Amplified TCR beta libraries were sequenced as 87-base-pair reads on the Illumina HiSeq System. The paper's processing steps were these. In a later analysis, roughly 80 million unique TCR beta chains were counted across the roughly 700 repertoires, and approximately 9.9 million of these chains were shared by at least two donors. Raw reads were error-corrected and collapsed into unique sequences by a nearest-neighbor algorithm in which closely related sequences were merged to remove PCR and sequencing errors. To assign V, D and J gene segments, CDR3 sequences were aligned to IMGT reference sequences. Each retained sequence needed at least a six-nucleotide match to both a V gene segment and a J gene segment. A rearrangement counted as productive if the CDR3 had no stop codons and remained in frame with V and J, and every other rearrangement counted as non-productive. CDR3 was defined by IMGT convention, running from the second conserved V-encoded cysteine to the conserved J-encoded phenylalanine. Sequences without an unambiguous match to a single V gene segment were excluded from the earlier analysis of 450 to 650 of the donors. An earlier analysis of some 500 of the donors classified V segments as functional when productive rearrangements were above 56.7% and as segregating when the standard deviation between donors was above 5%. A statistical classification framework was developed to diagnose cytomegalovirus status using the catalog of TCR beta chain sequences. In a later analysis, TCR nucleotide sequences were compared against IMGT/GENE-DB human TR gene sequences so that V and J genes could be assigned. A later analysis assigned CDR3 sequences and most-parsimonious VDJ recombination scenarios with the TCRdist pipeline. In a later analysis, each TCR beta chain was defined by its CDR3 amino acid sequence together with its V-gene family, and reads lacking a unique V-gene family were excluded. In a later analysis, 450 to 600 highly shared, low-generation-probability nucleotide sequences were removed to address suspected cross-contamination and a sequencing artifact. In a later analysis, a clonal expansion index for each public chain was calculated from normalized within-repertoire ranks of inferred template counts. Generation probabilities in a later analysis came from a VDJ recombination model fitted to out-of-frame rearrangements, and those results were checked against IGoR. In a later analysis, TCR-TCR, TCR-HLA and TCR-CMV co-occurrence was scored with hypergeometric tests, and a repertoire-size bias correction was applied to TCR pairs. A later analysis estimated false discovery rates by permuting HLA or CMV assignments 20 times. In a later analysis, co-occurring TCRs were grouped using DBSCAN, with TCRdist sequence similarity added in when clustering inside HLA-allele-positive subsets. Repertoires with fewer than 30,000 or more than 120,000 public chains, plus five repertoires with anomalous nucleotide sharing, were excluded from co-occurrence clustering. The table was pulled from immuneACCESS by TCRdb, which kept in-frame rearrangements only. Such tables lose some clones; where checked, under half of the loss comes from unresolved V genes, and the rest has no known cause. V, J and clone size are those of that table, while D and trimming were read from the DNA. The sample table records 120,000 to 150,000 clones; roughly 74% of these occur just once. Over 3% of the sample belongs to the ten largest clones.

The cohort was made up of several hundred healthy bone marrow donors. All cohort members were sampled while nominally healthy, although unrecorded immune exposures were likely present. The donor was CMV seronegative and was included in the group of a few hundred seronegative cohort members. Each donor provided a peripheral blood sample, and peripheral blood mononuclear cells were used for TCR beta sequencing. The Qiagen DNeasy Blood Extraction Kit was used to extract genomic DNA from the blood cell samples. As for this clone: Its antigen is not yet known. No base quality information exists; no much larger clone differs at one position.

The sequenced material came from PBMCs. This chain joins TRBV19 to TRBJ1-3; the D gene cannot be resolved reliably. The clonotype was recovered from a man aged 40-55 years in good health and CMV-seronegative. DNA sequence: TGTGCCAGTAGACCGGGAAACACTGGAAACACCATATATTTT. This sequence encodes CASRPGNTGNTIYF.